This T cell receptor beta chain was documented in a study of blood T cells in healthy people across ages. With a J-beta primer mix and a sample-barcoded 5' primer, a second PCR ran about 7 to 12 cycles. TCRdb re-called the 5' RACE reads through MiXCR, storing one row per CDR3 protein. The sample shows about 780,000 distinct CDR3 sequences, roughly 46% of them seen only once. This CDR3 is 15 amino acids long. As for this clonotype: A much larger clone lies a single base off, so this may be a read error.

The sample taken for sequencing was blood. The sequence came from a man aged 80 or over in good health. This chain uses TRBV12-3 or TRBV12-4 with TRBJ2-1, with a tentative D call TRBD2 (6 bases). CDR3 nucleotides: TGTGCCTGCAGTTTAACGGCGGGGAAATCTCGTAAGCAGTTCTTC. It translates to CACSLTAGKSRKQFF.